The clone carrying this TCR delta chain is medium-sized by share. With CATT, TCRdb re-called clones from the reads. The sample consists of 6,100 or so delta-chain clones, roughly 14% of them appearing once. This specimen comes from a study of gamma-delta chains in newborns, infants, children. Study-level information: Innate gammadelta T cells reportedly expand polyclonally right after birth, driven by microbial exposure, per the title.

The germline gives CDR1 GEAIGNYY, CDR2 EKD. The CDR3 length is 18 residues. V was pared by 0 bases and J by 0 bases, with 19 bases between. Sequenced here: blood, sampled at baseline. This chain connects TRDV2 to TRDJ1, with D possibly matching TRDD3 (5 bases). The sequence derives from a child who was a newborn, infant or young child, either healthy, febrile or measles-vaccinated (not recorded which). CDR3 coding DNA: TGTGCCTGTGACACCGTTGGCCGGGGGGTTGTGTACACCGATAAACTCATCTTT. This codes for CACDTVGRGVVYTDKLIF.